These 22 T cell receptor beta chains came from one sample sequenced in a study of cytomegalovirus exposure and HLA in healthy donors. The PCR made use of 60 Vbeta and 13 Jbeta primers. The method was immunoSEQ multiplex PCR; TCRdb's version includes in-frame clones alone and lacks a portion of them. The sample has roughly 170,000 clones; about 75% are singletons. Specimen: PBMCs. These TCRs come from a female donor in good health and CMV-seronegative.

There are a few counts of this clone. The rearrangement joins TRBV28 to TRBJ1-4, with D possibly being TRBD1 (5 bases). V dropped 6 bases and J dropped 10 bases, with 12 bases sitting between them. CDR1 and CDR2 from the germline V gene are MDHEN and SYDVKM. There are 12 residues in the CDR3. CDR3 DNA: TGTGCCAGCAGGGTCAGGGAGGGAAAACTGTTTTTT. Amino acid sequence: CASRVREGKLFF.

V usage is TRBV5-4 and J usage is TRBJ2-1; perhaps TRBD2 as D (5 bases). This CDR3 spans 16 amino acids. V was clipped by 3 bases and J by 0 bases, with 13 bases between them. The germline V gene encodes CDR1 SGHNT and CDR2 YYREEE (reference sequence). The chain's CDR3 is CASSSGLSSSYNEQFF. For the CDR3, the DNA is TGTGCCAGCAGCTCTGGACTCTCTAGCTCCTACAATGAGCAGTTCTTC.

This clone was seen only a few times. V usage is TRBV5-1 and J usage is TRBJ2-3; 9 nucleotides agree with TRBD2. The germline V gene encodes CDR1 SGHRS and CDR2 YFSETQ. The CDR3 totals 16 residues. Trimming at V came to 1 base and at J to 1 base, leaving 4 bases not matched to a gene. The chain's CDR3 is CASSLRASGGTDTQYF. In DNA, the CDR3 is TGCGCCAGCAGCTTGAGGGCTAGCGGGGGCACAGATACGCAGTATTTT.

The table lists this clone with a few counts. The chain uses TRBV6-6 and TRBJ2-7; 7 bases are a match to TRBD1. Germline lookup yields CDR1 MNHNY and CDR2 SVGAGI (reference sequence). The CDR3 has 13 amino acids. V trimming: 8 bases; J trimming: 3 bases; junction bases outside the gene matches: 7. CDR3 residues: CASSGTEYYEQYF. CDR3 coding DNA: TGTGCCAGCTCCGGGACAGAATACTACGAGCAGTACTTC.

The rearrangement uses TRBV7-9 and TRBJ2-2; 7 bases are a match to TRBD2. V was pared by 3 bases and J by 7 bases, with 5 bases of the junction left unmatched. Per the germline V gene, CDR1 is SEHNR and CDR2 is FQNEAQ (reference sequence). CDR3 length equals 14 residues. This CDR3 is CASSLEGGNGELFF. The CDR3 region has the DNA TGTGCCAGCAGCTTGGAGGGAGGGAACGGGGAGCTGTTTTTT.

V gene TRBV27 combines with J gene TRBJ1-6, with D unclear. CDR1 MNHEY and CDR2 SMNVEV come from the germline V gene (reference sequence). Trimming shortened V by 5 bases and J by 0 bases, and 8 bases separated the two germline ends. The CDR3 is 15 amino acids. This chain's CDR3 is CASSKASSYNSPLHF. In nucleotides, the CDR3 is TGTGCCAGCAGTAAAGCGAGCTCCTATAATTCACCCCTCCACTTT.

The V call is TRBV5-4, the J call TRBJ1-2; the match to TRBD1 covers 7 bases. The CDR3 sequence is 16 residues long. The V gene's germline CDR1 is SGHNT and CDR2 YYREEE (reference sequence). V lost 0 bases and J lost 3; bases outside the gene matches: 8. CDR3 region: CASSLDVQGEDYGYTF. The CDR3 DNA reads TGTGCCAGCAGCTTGGACGTCCAGGGGGAGGACTATGGCTACACCTTC.

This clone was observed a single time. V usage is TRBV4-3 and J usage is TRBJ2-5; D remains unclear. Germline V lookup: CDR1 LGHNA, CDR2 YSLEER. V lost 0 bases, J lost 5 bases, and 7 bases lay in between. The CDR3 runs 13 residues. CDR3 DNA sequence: TGCGCCAGCAGCCAAGATAGTAGCGAGACCCAGTACTTC. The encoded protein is CASSQDSSETQYF.

In DNA form, the CDR3 reads TGTGCCAGCAGTGAACGGGGGATAAACTACAATGAGCAGTTCTTC. This translates into CASSERGINYNEQFF. The chain is built from TRBV25-1 and TRBJ2-1; maybe TRBD2 (6 bases). CDR3 length: 15 residues. Germline V gene data show CDR1 as MGHDK and CDR2 as SYGVNS. Trimming removed 2 bases at V and 3 bases at J, with 11 bases between.

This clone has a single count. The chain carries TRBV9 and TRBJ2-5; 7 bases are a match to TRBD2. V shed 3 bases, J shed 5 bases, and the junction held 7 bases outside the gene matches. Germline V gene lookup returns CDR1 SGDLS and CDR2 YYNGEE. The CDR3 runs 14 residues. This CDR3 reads CASSAREPGETQYF. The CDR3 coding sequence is TGTGCCAGCAGCGCGCGGGAGCCGGGTGAGACCCAGTACTTC.

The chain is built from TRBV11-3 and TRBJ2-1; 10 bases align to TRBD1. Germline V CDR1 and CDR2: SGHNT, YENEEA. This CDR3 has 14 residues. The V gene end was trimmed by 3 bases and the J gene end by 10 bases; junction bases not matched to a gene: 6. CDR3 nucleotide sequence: TGTGCCAGCAGCTTGGAGCGGGGACAGGGGGAGCAGTTCTTC. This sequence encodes CASSLERGQGEQFF.

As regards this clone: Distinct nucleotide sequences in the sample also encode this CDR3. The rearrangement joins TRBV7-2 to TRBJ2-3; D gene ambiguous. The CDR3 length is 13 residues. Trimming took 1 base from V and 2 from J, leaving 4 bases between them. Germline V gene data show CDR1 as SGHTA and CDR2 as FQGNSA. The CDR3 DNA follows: TGTGCCAGCAGCTTAGGGGCCACAGATACGCAGTATTTT. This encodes CASSLGATDTQYF.

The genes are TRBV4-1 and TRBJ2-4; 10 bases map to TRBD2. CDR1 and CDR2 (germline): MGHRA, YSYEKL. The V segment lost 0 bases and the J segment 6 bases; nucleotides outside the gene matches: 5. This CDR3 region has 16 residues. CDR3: CASSQELRLAGNIQYF. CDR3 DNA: TGCGCCAGCAGCCAAGAACTTCGACTAGCGGGAAACATTCAGTACTTC.

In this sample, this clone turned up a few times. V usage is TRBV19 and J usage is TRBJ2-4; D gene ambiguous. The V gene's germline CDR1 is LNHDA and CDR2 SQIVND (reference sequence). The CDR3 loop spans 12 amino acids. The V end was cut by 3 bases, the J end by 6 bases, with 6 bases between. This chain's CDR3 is CASSIAGNIQYF. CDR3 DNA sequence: TGTGCCAGTAGTATCGCCGGAAACATTCAGTACTTC.

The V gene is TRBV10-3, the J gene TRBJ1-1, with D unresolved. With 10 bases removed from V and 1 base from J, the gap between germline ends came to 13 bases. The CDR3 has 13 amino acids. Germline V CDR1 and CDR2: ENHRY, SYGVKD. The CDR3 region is CATYAGENTEAFF. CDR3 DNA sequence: TGTGCCACGTACGCCGGGGAGAACACTGAAGCTTTCTTT.

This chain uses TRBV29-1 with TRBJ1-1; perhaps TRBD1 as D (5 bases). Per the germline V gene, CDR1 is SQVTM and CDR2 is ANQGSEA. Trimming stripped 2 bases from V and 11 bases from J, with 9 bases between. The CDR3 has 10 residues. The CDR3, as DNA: TGCAGCGTTGAACAGGGATCGGCTTTCTTT. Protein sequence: CSVEQGSAFF.

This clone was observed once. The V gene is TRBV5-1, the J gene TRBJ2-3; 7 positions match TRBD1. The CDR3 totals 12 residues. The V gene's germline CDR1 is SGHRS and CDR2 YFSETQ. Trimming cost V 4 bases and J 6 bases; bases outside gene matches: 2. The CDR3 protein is CASSQDRDTQYF. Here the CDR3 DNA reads TGCGCCAGCAGCCAGGACAGGGATACGCAGTATTTT.

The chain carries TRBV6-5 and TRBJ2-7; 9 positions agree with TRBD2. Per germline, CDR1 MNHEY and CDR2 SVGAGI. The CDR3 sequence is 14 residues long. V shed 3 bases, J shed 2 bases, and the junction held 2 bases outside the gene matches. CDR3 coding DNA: TGTGCCAGCAGTTATAGCGGGAGCCCCTACGAGCAGTACTTC. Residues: CASSYSGSPYEQYF.

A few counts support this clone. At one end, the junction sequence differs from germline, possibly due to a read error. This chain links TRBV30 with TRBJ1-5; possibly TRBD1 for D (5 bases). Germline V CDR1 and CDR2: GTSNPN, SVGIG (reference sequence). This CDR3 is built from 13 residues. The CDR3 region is CAWSRQGNEPQHF. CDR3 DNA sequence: TGTGCCTGGAGTCGCCAGGGCAATGAGCCCCAGCATTTT.

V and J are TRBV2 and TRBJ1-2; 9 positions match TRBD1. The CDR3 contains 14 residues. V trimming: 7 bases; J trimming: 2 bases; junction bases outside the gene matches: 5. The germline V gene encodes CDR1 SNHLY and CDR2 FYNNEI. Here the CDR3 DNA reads TGTGCCAGCACCGGACAGGGGACCAACTATGGCTACACCTTC. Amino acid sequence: CASTGQGTNYGYTF. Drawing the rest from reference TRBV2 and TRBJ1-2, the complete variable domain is EPEVTQTPSHQVTQMGQEVILRCVPISNHLYFYWYRQILGQKVEFLVSFYNNEISEKSEIFDDQFSVERPDGSNFTLKIRSTKLEDSAMYFCASTGQGTNYGYTFGSGTRLTVV.

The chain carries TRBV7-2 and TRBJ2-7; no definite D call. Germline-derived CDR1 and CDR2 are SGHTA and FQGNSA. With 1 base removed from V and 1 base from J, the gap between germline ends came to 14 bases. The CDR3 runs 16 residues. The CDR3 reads CASSLGPPSNSYEQYF. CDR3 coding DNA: TGTGCCAGCAGCTTAGGCCCCCCCAGTAATTCCTACGAGCAGTACTTC.

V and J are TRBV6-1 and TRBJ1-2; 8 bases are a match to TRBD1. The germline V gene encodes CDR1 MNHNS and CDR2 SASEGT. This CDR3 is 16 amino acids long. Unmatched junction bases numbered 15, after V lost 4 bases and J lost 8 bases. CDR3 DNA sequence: TGTGCCAGCAGTGGGCAGGACAGGGCGCAAGTTTGGGGCTACACCTTC. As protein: CASSGQDRAQVWGYTF.